A selection of T cell receptor beta chains follows, all from one sample in a study of OX40 agonist ivuxolimab in advanced cancers. TCRdb's copy holds only in-frame clones and misses some; the assay was immunoSEQ multiplex PCR. The top ten hold under 2.5% of the sample, which has about 61,000 clones, 85% to 90% seen once. Here the sequenced sample was CD4+ or CD8+ T cells sorted from blood, taken in a trial of the OX40 agonist ivuxolimab. Receptors originate from an adult with an advanced solid tumor such as melanoma, head and neck, liver or kidney cancer. Each CDR3 is given with its conserved first and last residue. The order of the fields is D gene, clone size, J gene, V gene, CDR3 protein, CDR3 DNA. D genes are given only for firm matches. The listing skips clone size in some rows; elsewhere it reads once, few, many or a size class.

>TRBD1|.|TRBJ1-2|TRBV7-9
CASSPDRDYGYTF
TGTGCCAGCAGTCCGGACAGGGACTATGGCTACACCTTC
>TRBD2|once|TRBJ2-7|TRBV28
CASLGGRRSYEQYF
TGTGCCTCCCTCGGGGGGAGGAGGTCCTACGAGCAGTACTTC
>.|.|TRBJ1-1|TRBV19
CASTADLEAFF
TGTGCCAGTACCGCTGATCTTGAAGCTTTCTTT
>TRBD1|.|TRBJ2-7|TRBV25-1
CASSESGGAYYEQYF
TGTGCCAGCAGTGAATCAGGGGGCGCTTACTACGAGCAGTACTTC
>.|.|TRBJ1-6|TRBV13
CASSSRTDLPLHF
TGTGCCAGCAGTTCTCGGACAGACCTGCCCCTCCACTTT
>.|.|TRBJ2-3|TRBV6-1
CASSEALRADTQYF
TGTGCCAGCAGTGAAGCGCTTCGGGCAGATACGCAGTATTTT
>.|.|TRBJ2-1|TRBV19
CASRGSAIQLYNEQFF
TGTGCCAGTAGGGGTAGCGCAATCCAATTATACAATGAGCAGTTCTTC
>.|.|TRBJ2-1|TRBV5-5
CASSLGTRGYNEQFF
TGTGCCAGCAGCCTCGGGACCCGGGGTTACAATGAGCAGTTCTTC
>.|.|TRBJ1-5|TRBV28
CASSFLLRTNQPQHF
TGTGCCAGCAGTTTCCTCTTACGGACCAATCAGCCCCAGCATTTT
>TRBD1|.|TRBJ2-2|TRBV19
CASRPGQGDTGELFF
TGTGCCAGTAGACCGGGACAGGGAGACACCGGGGAGCTGTTTTTT